The source of this TCR beta chain is a study of blood T cell repertoires in COVID-19. Overall study context: Sites across the United States, Italy and Spain contributed samples from acute and convalescent COVID-19. PBMCs, B-cell-depleted T cells, or T cells were the source of the cDNA or gDNA that made up the material.

Original methodology: From reference gene primer amplification, estimates of nucleated cell counts were derived. Produced via immunoSEQ multiplex PCR; TCRdb's table is partial and in-frame only. That table gives V, J and clone size, and the DNA gave D and trimming. The sample consists of some 170,000 clones, approximately 79% of them appearing once. V gave up 4 bases and J gave up 5 bases; unmatched junction bases: 8. This CDR3 comprises 15 residues. Germline CDR1 and CDR2: LNHDA and SQIVND (reference sequence). This sequence was found in a woman over 75 with acute or convalescent COVID-19. Sequencing was performed on peripheral blood. The V call is TRBV19, the J call TRBJ2-5; 9 bases fit TRBD2. The CDR3 DNA reads TGTGCCAGTAGTAGTTTAGCGGGAGTAGGGGAGACCCAGTACTTC. Protein product: CASSSLAGVGETQYF. The full variable domain, with the rest looked up from reference TRBV19 and TRBJ2-5, is DGGITQSPKYLFRKEGQNVTLSCEQNLNHDAMYWYRQDPGQGLRLIYYSQIVNDFQKGDIAEGYSVSREKKESFPLTVTSAQKNPTAFYLCASSSLAGVGETQYFGPGTRLLVL.